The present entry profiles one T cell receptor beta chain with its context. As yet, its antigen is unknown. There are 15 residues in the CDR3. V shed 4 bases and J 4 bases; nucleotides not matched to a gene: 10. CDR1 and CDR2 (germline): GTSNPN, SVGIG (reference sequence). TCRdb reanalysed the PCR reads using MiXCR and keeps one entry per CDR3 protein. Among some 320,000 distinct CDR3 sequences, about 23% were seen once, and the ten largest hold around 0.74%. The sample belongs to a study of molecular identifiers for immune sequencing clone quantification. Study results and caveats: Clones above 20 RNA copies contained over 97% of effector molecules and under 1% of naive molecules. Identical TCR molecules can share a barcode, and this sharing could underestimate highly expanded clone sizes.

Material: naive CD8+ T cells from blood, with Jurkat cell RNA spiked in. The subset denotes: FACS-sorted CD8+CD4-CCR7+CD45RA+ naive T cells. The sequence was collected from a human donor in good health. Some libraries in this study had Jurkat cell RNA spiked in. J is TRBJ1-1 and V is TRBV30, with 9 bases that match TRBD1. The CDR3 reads CAWTGTGLVFTEAFF. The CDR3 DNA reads TGTGCCTGGACGGGGACAGGGCTAGTATTCACTGAAGCTTTCTTT.